Below are 22 T cell receptor beta chains sequenced from a single sample in a study of blood T cell repertoires in COVID-19 (dated by TCRdb to about 2020). The library was made by the immunoSEQ multiplex PCR assay. As stored in TCRdb, this immuneACCESS dataset retains in-frame rearrangements with V and J assigned. A fraction of the clones does not appear; measured against another copy, unresolved V genes explain less than half of the discrepancy, and the remainder lacks a known reason. This sample is represented by around 500,000 clones; 88% of them were singletons. The top ten constitute 1.8% of the sample. Sample: PBMCs or T cells enriched from blood (not recorded which). Every receptor here comes from a woman aged 40 to 50 who had recovered from COVID-19.

This clone was counted a single time. The chain carries TRBV11-3 and TRBJ1-6, with D possibly matching TRBD1 (6 bases). Trimming stripped 3 bases from V and 5 bases from J, with 11 bases between. The CDR3 runs to 15 residues. Germline V gene data show CDR1 as SGHNT and CDR2 as YENEEA. The CDR3 spells CASSFRGRNNSPLHF. The DNA of the CDR3 is TGTGCCAGCAGCTTCAGGGGTCGGAATAATTCACCCCTCCACTTT.

The chain's CDR3 is CASSWGSGQSAETQYF. The DNA of the CDR3 is TGTGCCAGCAGCTGGGGATCGGGACAGTCCGCAGAGACCCAGTACTTC. This chain uses TRBV5-4 with TRBJ2-5; the match to TRBD1 covers 7 bases. After removal of 3 bases from V and 4 bases from J, the junction contained 12 bases not matched to a gene. CDR1 is SGHNT, CDR2 YYREEE, per germline (reference sequence). The CDR3 has 16 residues.

The chain carries TRBV9 and TRBJ2-5, with D possibly matching TRBD2 (6 bases). V lost 4 bases, J lost 9 bases, and 16 bases lay in between. The CDR3 extends over 13 amino acids. CDR1 and CDR2 from the germline V gene are SGDLS and YYNGEE. This CDR3 reads CASSPNGGSAQYF. CDR3 coding DNA: TGTGCCAGCAGCCCAAACGGGGGTTCGGCCCAGTACTTC.

The chain couples TRBV19 to TRBJ2-6, with 7 bases identical to TRBD1. This CDR3 has 19 amino acids. With 5 bases clipped from V and 0 bases from J, the junction kept 13 bases outside the gene matches. Germline assignment: CDR1 LNHDA and CDR2 SQIVND (reference sequence). As DNA, the CDR3 is TGTGCCAGTAGTCCGGACAGGCGAAACACCATCTCTGGGGCCAACGTCCTGACTTTC. Amino acid sequence: CASSPDRRNTISGANVLTF.

The V and J genes are TRBV20-1 and TRBJ2-5, with TRBD2 matching 7 bases. This CDR3 comprises 14 residues. J was trimmed by 5 bases and V by 3 bases; bases with no gene match: 9. The V gene's germline CDR1 is DFQATT and CDR2 SNEGSKA (reference sequence). The CDR3 region is CSASTGGRRETQYF. CDR3 nucleotide sequence: TGCAGTGCTAGTACTGGCGGGAGACGGGAGACCCAGTACTTC.

The chain employs TRBV30 and TRBJ2-7; possible D gene TRBD1, 6 bases. The V end lost 2 bases, the J end lost 2 bases, and 16 bases lay between the germline ends. CDR3 length: 15 residues. In germline, CDR1 is GTSNPN, CDR2 SVGIG (reference sequence). The DNA for the CDR3 is TGTGCCTGGAGTCCCACCAACAGGGTCCCCTACGAGCAGTACTTC. Its protein is CAWSPTNRVPYEQYF.

The chain couples TRBV6-5 to TRBJ1-1; 8 nucleotides align to TRBD1. Germline V gene lookup returns CDR1 MNHEY and CDR2 SVGAGI. The trim removed 0 bases at V and 7 bases at J, leaving 7 bases unmatched. CDR3 length: 15 residues. The CDR3 nucleotides are TGTGCCAGCAGTTACTCTTCCGACAGGGGAGGTGAAGCTTTCTTT. Translating gives CASSYSSDRGGEAFF.

The chain joins TRBV12-3 or TRBV12-4 to TRBJ2-5; D not certain. V lost 3 bases and J lost 7, with 9 bases in between. This CDR3 is 12 amino acids long. The CDR3 DNA follows: TGTGCCAGCAGTTTTATTCCGGGGACCCAGTACTTC. This translates into CASSFIPGTQYF.

This clone was recorded once. The V call is TRBV15, the J call TRBJ2-1, with 9 bases lining up with TRBD2. Trimming at V came to 7 bases and at J to 5 bases, leaving 6 bases not matched to a gene. Germline values: CDR1 LNHNV, CDR2 YYDKDF (reference sequence). The CDR3 covers 14 residues. CDR3 loop: CATTPSGNHNEQFF. CDR3 bases: TGTGCCACCACCCCTAGCGGGAACCACAATGAGCAGTTCTTC.

The chain recombines TRBV10-1 with TRBJ2-7, with 10 bases that match TRBD1. The CDR3 runs 16 residues. After removal of 0 bases from V and 5 bases from J, the junction contained 7 bases not matched to a gene. In germline, CDR1 is WNHNN, CDR2 SYGVQD (reference sequence). The CDR3 reads CASSESLGQGSNEQYF. The CDR3 nucleotides are TGCGCCAGCAGTGAGTCGTTGGGACAGGGGAGCAACGAGCAGTACTTC.

The rearrangement uses TRBV25-1 and TRBJ1-1; 9 nucleotides agree with TRBD1. Germline values: CDR1 MGHDK, CDR2 SYGVNS. V shed 0 bases, J shed 6 bases, and the junction held 5 bases outside the gene matches. This CDR3 contains 15 residues. CDR3 bases: TGTGCCAGCAGTGAATATACAGGGGGCGCCGCTGAAGCTTTCTTT. Its translation: CASSEYTGGAAEAFF.

This rearrangement joins TRBV5-1 to TRBJ2-7, with D possibly TRBD2 on 6 matching bases. The CDR3 is 14 residues long. Deletions cut 0 bases from V and 7 bases from J, with 14 bases between. CDR1 SGHRS and CDR2 YFSETQ come from the germline V gene. The CDR3 bases are TGCGCCAGCAGCTTGGAATCGGACTACCAGGAGCAGTACTTC. Its translation is CASSLESDYQEQYF. The full variable domain, in which reference TRBV5-1 and TRBJ2-7 provide the parts outside the CDR3, is KAGVTQTPRYLIKTRGQQVTLSCSPISGHRSVSWYQQTPGQGLQFLFEYFSETQRNKGNFPGRFSGRQFSNSRSEMNVSTLELGDSALYLCASSLESDYQEQYFGPGTRLTVT.

The chain is built from TRBV5-4 and TRBJ1-3; D might be TRBD1 (5 bases). This CDR3 spans 15 amino acids. Trimming shortened V by 4 bases and J by 4 bases, and 15 bases separated the two germline ends. Germline-derived CDR1 and CDR2 are SGHNT and YYREEE (reference sequence). This CDR3 is CASSPGAGLGNTIYF. The CDR3 DNA is TGTGCCAGCAGCCCTGGGGCCGGCTTGGGAAACACCATATATTTT.

This chain links TRBV3-1 (or the pseudogene TRBV3-2) with TRBJ2-2; 14 nucleotides match TRBD2. The CDR3 has 19 residues. Germline trimming cut 0 bases from V and 4 bases from J; bases unmatched to any gene: 7. The germline CDR1 and CDR2 sequences are LGHDT and YNNKEL (reference sequence). CDR3 residues: CASSQDALGLAGATGELFF. Here the CDR3 DNA reads TGTGCCAGCAGCCAAGATGCCTTGGGACTAGCGGGAGCCACCGGGGAGCTGTTTTTT.

J is TRBJ2-3 and V is TRBV5-6; possible D gene TRBD1, 5 bases. The CDR3 is made up of 14 amino acids. In germline, CDR1 is SGHDT, CDR2 YYEEEE. The germline V and J ends were trimmed by 4 bases and 6 bases, with 15 bases remaining between them. CDR3 sequence reads: CASSPRHPGDTQYF. The CDR3 coding sequence is TGTGCCAGCAGCCCTCGACACCCAGGGGATACGCAGTATTTT.

The chain combines TRBV7-6 with TRBJ1-3; D unresolved. Trimming stripped 1 base from V and 1 base from J, with 5 bases between. The germline CDR1 and CDR2 sequences are SGHVS and FNYEAQ. CDR3 length: 14 residues. CDR3 sequence (DNA): TGTGCCAGCAGCTTAGGCACTTCTGGAAACACCATATATTTT. Translating gives CASSLGTSGNTIYF.

This chain uses TRBV7-2 with TRBJ1-4; D may be TRBD1 (5 bases). Deletions cut 5 bases from V and 4 bases from J, with 14 bases between. CDR3 size: 15 residues. Germline CDR1 reads SGHTA; CDR2 reads FQGNSA. The CDR3 loop reads CASSPAGVGNEKLFF. CDR3 nucleotides: TGTGCCAGCAGCCCCGCGGGGGTCGGTAATGAAAAACTGTTTTTT.

CDR3 residues: CASSSGKGTGGSEQYF. In DNA, the CDR3 is TGTGCCAGCAGCTCCGGCAAAGGGACAGGGGGGAGTGAGCAGTACTTC. The J gene is TRBJ2-7, the V gene TRBV11-2; the match to TRBD1 covers 11 bases. Germline CDR1 SGHAT, CDR2 FQNNGV. CDR3 length: 16 residues. The junction had 12 bases not matched to a gene; V was cut back by 4 bases and J by 7 bases.

This clone appeared once. The gene calls are TRBV27 and TRBJ2-1, with a weak D call TRBD1 (6 bases). This CDR3 spans 17 amino acids. Trimming shortened V by 5 bases and J by 0 bases, and 17 bases separated the two germline ends. From germline, CDR1 is MNHEY and CDR2 SMNVEV (reference sequence). CDR3 bases: TGTGCCAGCAGTCCCCACCCGACAGGAAGCTCCTACAATGAGCAGTTCTTC. It codes for CASSPHPTGSSYNEQFF.

For the CDR3, the DNA is TGTGCCAGCAGTTCTACTAGCGAACTATACTACGAGCAGTACTTC. Translating gives CASSSTSELYYEQYF. The V call is TRBV27, the J call TRBJ2-7; 7 nucleotides line up with TRBD2. The CDR3 runs 15 residues. V trimming: 4 bases; J trimming: 3 bases; junction bases outside the gene matches: 9. The germline V gene has CDR1 MNHEY and CDR2 SMNVEV (reference sequence).

The chain recombines TRBV18 with TRBJ1-4; D is unclear. The V gene's germline CDR1 is KGHSH and CDR2 LQKENI. The CDR3 is 14 residues long. The ends were cut back, 1 base at V and 7 bases at J, with 10 bases in the middle. Here the CDR3 reads CASSPQPSSEKLFF. CDR3 bases: TGTGCCAGCTCACCACAGCCCTCTAGTGAAAAACTGTTTTTT.

Concerning this clone: Distinct nucleotide sequences in the sample also encode this CDR3. The chain is built from TRBV7-2 and TRBJ2-7; D possibly corresponds to TRBD1 (6 bases). Trimming took off 1 base at V and 1 base at J, with 8 bases between the two ends. The CDR3 is 14 residues long. Germline V CDR1 and CDR2: SGHTA, FQGNSA. The DNA for the CDR3 is TGTGCCAGCAGCTTAGTAGGACAGTCCTACGAGCAGTACTTC. Protein product: CASSLVGQSYEQYF.